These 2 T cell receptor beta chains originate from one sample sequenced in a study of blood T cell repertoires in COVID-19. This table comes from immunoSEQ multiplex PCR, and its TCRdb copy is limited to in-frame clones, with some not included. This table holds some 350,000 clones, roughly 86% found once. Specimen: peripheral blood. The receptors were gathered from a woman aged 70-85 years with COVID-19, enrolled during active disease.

The CDR3 here is CASSLEGPGVISRSPLHF. CDR3 nucleotide sequence: TGCGCCAGCAGCTTGGAGGGACCAGGGGTAATTTCGAGATCACCCCTCCACTTT. The V call is TRBV5-1, the J call TRBJ1-6; a weak D match, TRBD1 (6 bases). The CDR3 is 18 residues long. V was trimmed by 0 bases and J by 10 bases, leaving 23 bases between them. CDR1 and CDR2 (germline): SGHRS, YFSETQ.

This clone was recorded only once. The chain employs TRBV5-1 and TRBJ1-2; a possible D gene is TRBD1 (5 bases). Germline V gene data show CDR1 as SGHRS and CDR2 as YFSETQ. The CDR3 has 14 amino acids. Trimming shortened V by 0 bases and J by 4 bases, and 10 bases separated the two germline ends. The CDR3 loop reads CASSLEGLVYGYTF. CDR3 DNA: TGCGCCAGCAGCTTGGAGGGGTTGGTCTATGGCTACACCTTC. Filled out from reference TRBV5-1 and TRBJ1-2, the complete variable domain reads KAGVTQTPRYLIKTRGQQVTLSCSPISGHRSVSWYQQTPGQGLQFLFEYFSETQRNKGNFPGRFSGRQFSNSRSEMNVSTLELGDSALYLCASSLEGLVYGYTFGSGTRLTVV.